This TCR beta chain was found in a study of blood T cells in healthy people across ages. A second 7 to 11 cycle PCR used barcoded and J-beta primers. Using its own MiXCR run on the 5' RACE reads, TCRdb lists one record per CDR3 protein. The profile shows around 750,000 distinct CDR3 sequences, less than 70% of them singletons. Findings and limits, study-wide: Per million T cells, TCR beta diversity dropped roughly linearly as age increased.

The authors drew 8 to 10 milliliters of peripheral blood from each donor. V lost 0 bases and J 3 bases, leaving 8 bases between the germline ends. Germline V gene data show CDR1 as MRHNA and CDR2 as SNTAGT. The CDR3 covers 15 residues. Turning to this clonotype: As yet, its antigen is unknown.

The sequencing sample was made of blood. This receptor was taken from an elderly man in good health. V and J are TRBV6-4 and TRBJ2-2, with a tentative D call TRBD1 (6 bases). The CDR3 nucleotides read TGTGCCAGCAGTGACTCCCCAGGGGACACCGGGGAGCTGTTTTTT. Protein sequence: CASSDSPGDTGELFF.